Below are 12 T cell receptor beta chains sequenced from a single sample in a study of early T cells in non-severe SARS-CoV-2 infection. MiXCR was run by TCRdb on the 5' RACE reads, yielding one entry per CDR3 protein. The data hold around 31,000 distinct CDR3 sequences, with about 9.5% observed a single time. What was sequenced was whole blood. All receptors derive from an adult who was a healthcare worker with PCR-confirmed SARS-CoV-2 infection or an uninfected control (not recorded which).

This clonotype came up many times. This chain joins TRBV7-9 and TRBJ2-1; unclear D gene. Trimming pared 3 bases from V and 0 bases from J, leaving 9 bases between. CDR1 is SEHNR and CDR2 is FQNEAQ in the germline V gene (reference sequence). The CDR3 consists of 15 residues. This chain's CDR3 is CASSFLISSYNEQFF. Written as DNA, the CDR3 is TGTGCCAGCAGCTTTCTTATCAGCTCCTACAATGAGCAGTTCTTC.

This clonotype was counted many times. This chain links TRBV9 with TRBJ1-2; 9 nucleotides line up with TRBD1. With V trimmed by 4 bases and J by 4 bases, 14 bases remained unmatched. CDR1 and CDR2 from the germline V gene are SGDLS and YYNGEE. The CDR3 is made up of 17 amino acids. This CDR3 is CASSPRGPDRGGYGYTF. The CDR3 region has the DNA TGTGCCAGCAGCCCTAGAGGTCCGGACAGGGGTGGCTATGGCTACACCTTC.

This clonotype has at least ten counts. The chain recombines TRBV25-1 with TRBJ2-2; no firm D call. The CDR3 covers 16 residues. Germline V gene sequence: CDR1 MGHDK, CDR2 SYGVNS. The V gene lost 3 bases and the J gene lost 6 bases, with 17 bases spanning the gap. In DNA form, the CDR3 reads TGTGCCAGCAGTGACCTCTCTCTAAGGCTGGCCGGGGAGCTGTTTTTT. Its protein product is CASSDLSLRLAGELFF.

This clonotype was detected ten times or more. The V call is TRBV5-6, the J call TRBJ1-6, with TRBD1 identical over 7 bases. The length of the CDR3 is 15 residues. The germline gives CDR1 SGHDT, CDR2 YYEEEE. Germline trimming cut 0 bases from V and 7 bases from J; bases unmatched to any gene: 4. The CDR3 spells CASSLGGQYNSPLHF. The CDR3 DNA follows: TGTGCCAGCAGCTTGGGGGGACAGTACAATTCACCCCTCCACTTT.

This clonotype has at least ten counts. The rearrangement links TRBV11-2 to TRBJ2-1; TRBD2 matches 7 bases. V trimming: 9 bases; J trimming: 6 bases; junction bases outside the gene matches: 11. Germline values: CDR1 SGHAT, CDR2 FQNNGV. The CDR3 consists of 14 residues. CDR3 sequence: CASAGTIGSNEQFF. In DNA form, the CDR3 reads TGTGCCAGTGCCGGGACTATTGGTTCCAATGAGCAGTTCTTC.

Many counts were recorded for this clonotype. This rearrangement joins TRBV20-1 to TRBJ1-1; 7 bases fit TRBD1. The CDR3 is 16 residues long. Trimming removed 0 bases from V and 2 bases from J; junction bases left unmatched: 9. Germline CDR1 reads DFQATT; CDR2 reads SNEGSKA (reference sequence). The CDR3 nucleotides read TGCAGTGCTAGAGATTGGGCGACAGGGAAAAACACTGAAGCTTTCTTT. Its translation: CSARDWATGKNTEAFF.

In this sample, this clonotype turned up many times. The rearrangement joins TRBV7-8 to TRBJ2-3; 11 nucleotides match TRBD2. The V gene's germline CDR1 is SGHVS and CDR2 FQNEAQ. The CDR3 extends over 16 amino acids. The V segment lost 8 bases and the J segment 1 base; nucleotides outside the gene matches: 8. The CDR3 reads CASGISGGAGTDTQYF. CDR3 DNA: TGTGCCAGCGGTATTAGCGGGGGGGCGGGCACAGATACGCAGTATTTT.

This clonotype is classed as medium-sized (0.01 to 0.1%). The rearrangement links TRBV29-1 to TRBJ2-7, with D possibly matching TRBD2 (5 bases). This CDR3 has 12 amino acids. Germline lookup yields CDR1 SQVTM and CDR2 ANQGSEA. V gave up 4 bases and J gave up 0 bases, with 7 bases separating them. The CDR3 region is CSVGGGSYEQYF. DNA of the CDR3: TGCAGCGTTGGTGGAGGCTCCTACGAGCAGTACTTC.

Many counts were recorded for this clonotype. The gene calls are TRBV4-3 and TRBJ2-2; 10 positions match TRBD2. This CDR3 spans 19 amino acids. Looked up from germline, CDR1 is LGHNA and CDR2 is YSLEER. The J segment lost 7 bases and the V segment lost 0 bases, leaving 14 bases of the junction unmatched. The CDR3 coding sequence is TGCGCCAGCAGCCAAGATCGGGCTACGAGCGGGGGGGCAATCGGGGAGCTGTTTTTT. Amino acids: CASSQDRATSGGAIGELFF.

This clonotype has a count of ten or more. The chain uses TRBV4-1 and TRBJ1-3, with D perhaps matching TRBD1 (5 bases). This CDR3 is built from 17 residues. CDR1 and CDR2 from the germline V gene are MGHRA and YSYEKL. Trimming took off 1 base at V and 0 bases at J, with 13 bases between the two ends. The CDR3 sequence: CASSQVGTLISGNTIYF. The CDR3 region has the DNA TGCGCCAGCAGCCAAGTTGGGACGTTGATCTCTGGAAACACCATATATTTT.

The V gene is TRBV7-9, the J gene TRBJ2-3; maybe TRBD2 (6 bases). The CDR3 covers 15 residues. V dropped 5 bases and J dropped 3 bases, with 15 bases sitting between them. In germline, CDR1 is SEHNR, CDR2 FQNEAQ (reference sequence). The CDR3 is CASSPLLGGTDTQYF. As DNA, the CDR3 is TGTGCCAGCAGCCCCCTTTTGGGGGGAACAGATACGCAGTATTTT.

This clonotype was counted between two and nine times. A much larger clonotype is one base distant, so this may be a read error. CDR3 residues: CASSPPAPPFTQYF. The DNA of the CDR3 is TGTGCCAGCTCACCACCAGCGCCCCCGTTTACGCAGTATTTT. The chain uses TRBV18 and TRBJ2-3; no clear D gene. The CDR3 has 14 residues. V lost 0 bases and J 8 bases, leaving 12 bases between the germline ends. Germline loops: CDR1 KGHSH, CDR2 LQKENI.